The following is a T cell receptor beta chain sequence with its context. What it binds is not known. The data were taken from a study of shared clonotypes between healthy human individuals. At the level of the study: Three plates each covered CD4 naive and memory; CD8 naive two, CD8 memory one.

The V and J ends lost 0 bases and 7 bases respectively, with 15 bases between them. The CDR3 length is 15 residues. Germline assignment: CDR1 SEHNR and CDR2 FQNEAQ (reference sequence). Profiling relied on immunoSEQ multiplex PCR, and the TCRdb table lists in-frame clones only, not all of them. The data show about 1,500,000 clones, with approximately 97% seen just once and 0.95% to 1.5% held by the top ten. Whole-study results and caveats: Clonotype sharing levels among donors were expected to vary with sequencing depth. Relative to clonotypes present in all four donors, those not shared had lower generation probabilities.

The chain combines TRBV7-9 with TRBJ2-5; D is undetermined. The sample taken for sequencing was naive CD4+ T cells sorted from blood. Subset specified: CD45RA+ positively selected. The receptor's source is a man aged 30 to 39 in good health. This CDR3 reads CASSLANTVLGTQYF. In nucleotides, the CDR3 is TGTGCCAGCAGCTTAGCCAACACGGTTTTGGGGACCCAGTACTTC.